This record concerns one T cell receptor beta chain sequence. Its target is unknown. Just one base apart from a much larger clone, this may be a read error. These data are taken from a study of response to subunit inactivated influenza vaccine. TCRdb called the RT-PCR reads again in MiXCR, with one record for every CDR3 protein. The sample records more than 400,000 distinct CDR3 sequences, roughly 9.7% being singletons. Broader study findings: Authors suggested seasonal influenza vaccinations each recruit few new T cells.

Germline V gene lookup returns CDR1 DFQATT and CDR2 SNEGSKA (reference sequence). The CDR3 has 17 amino acids. The TCR sequence derives from a man aged 45-65 years who received an inactivated influenza vaccine. The material was PBMCs from blood, obtained roughly 48 days after vaccination. This chain connects TRBV20-1 to TRBJ1-6; 11 bases map to TRBD1. DNA for the CDR3: TGCTGTGCCCGGACAGGGGGCCGAGTCTCCTATAATTCACCCCTCCACTTT. Encoded protein: CCARTGGRVSYNSPLHF.